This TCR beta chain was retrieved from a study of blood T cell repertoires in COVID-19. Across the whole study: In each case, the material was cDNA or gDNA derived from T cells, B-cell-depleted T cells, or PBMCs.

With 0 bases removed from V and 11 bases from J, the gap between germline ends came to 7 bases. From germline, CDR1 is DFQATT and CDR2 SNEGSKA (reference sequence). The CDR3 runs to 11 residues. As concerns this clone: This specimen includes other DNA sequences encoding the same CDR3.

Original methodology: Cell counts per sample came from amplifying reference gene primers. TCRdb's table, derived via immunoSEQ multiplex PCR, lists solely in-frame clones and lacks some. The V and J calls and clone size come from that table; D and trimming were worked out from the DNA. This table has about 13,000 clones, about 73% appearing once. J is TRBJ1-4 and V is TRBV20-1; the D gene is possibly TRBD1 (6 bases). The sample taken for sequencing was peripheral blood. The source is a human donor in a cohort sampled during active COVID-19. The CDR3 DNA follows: TGCAGTGCTAGAGACAGGGGTAAACTGTTTTTT. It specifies CSARDRGKLFF.